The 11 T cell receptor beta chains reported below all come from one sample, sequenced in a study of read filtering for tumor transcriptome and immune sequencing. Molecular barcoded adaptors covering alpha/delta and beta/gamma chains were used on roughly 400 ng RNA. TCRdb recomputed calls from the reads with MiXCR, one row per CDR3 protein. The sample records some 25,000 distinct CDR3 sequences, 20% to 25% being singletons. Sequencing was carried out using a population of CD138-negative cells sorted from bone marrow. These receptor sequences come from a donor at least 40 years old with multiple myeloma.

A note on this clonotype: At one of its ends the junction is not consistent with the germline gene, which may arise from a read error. Here the CDR3 DNA reads TGTGCCAGTGGTTTGTCCGGGAGCGAGCAGTACTTC. This gives the protein CASGLSGSEQYF. The chain combines TRBV12-5 with TRBJ2-7, with a tentative D call TRBD2 (6 bases). Per germline, CDR1 LGHNT and CDR2 FRNRAP. This CDR3 spans 12 amino acids.

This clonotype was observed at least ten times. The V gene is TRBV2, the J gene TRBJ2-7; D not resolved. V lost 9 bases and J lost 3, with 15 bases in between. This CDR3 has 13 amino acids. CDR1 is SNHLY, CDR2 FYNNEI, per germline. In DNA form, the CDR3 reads TGTGCCAGTTATGGAGTTAAGAGCTACGAGCAGTACTTC. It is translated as CASYGVKSYEQYF.

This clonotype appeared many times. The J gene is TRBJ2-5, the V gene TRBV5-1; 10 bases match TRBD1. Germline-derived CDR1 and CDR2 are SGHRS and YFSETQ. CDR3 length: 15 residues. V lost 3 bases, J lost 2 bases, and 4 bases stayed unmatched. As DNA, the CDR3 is TGCGCCAGCAGCTCGACAGGGGGCGGGCAAGAGACCCAGTACTTC. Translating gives CASSSTGGGQETQYF.

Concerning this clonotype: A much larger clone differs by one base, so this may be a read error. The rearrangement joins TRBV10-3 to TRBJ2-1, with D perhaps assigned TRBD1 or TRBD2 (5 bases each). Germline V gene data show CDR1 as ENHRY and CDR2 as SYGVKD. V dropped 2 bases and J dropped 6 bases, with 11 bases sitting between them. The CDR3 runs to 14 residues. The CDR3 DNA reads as TGTGCCATCAGTGAGCCGGGACCTTTCAATGAGCAGTTCTTC. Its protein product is CAISEPGPFNEQFF.

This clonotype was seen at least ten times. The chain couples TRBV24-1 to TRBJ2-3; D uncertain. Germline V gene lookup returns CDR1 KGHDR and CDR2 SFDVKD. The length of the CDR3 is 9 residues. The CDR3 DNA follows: TGTCCACCCCAGGATACGCAGTATTTT. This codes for CPPQDTQYF.

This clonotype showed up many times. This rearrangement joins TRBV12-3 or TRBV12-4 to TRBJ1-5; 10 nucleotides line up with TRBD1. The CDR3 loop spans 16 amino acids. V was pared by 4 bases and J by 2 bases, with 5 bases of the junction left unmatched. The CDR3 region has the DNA TGTGCCAGCAGTTCCGGGACAGGGGCTGGCAATCAGCCCCAGCATTTT. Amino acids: CASSSGTGAGNQPQHF.

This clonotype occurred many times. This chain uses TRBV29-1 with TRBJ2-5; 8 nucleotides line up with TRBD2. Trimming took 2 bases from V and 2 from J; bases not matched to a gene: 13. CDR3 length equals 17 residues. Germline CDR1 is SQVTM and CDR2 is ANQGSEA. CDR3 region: CSVERAAGGGSQETQYF. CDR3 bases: TGCAGCGTTGAAAGGGCCGCGGGGGGAGGGTCACAAGAGACCCAGTACTTC.

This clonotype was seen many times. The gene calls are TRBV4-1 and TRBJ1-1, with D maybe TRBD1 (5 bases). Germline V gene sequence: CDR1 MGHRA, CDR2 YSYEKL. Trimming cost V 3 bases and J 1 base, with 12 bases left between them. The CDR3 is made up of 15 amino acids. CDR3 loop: CASSHLGESNTEAFF. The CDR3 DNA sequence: TGCGCCAGCAGCCACTTAGGGGAGTCGAACACTGAAGCTTTCTTT.

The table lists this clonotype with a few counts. CDR3 residues: CASSLAGAGTKTQYF. The CDR3 DNA follows: TGTGCCAGCAGCTTAGCGGGGGCAGGGACGAAGACCCAGTACTTC. This rearrangement joins TRBV11-2 to TRBJ2-5; D tentatively reads TRBD1 or TRBD2 (6 bases each). CDR3 length equals 15 residues. V lost 1 base and J lost 6, with 15 bases in between. CDR1 and CDR2 from the germline V gene are SGHAT and FQNNGV.

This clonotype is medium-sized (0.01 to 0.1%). CDR3 bases: TGTGCCAGCAGTTTTGGGGTAGCGGGAAGAAATGAGCAGTTCTTC. It yields the protein CASSFGVAGRNEQFF. The V gene is TRBV27, the J gene TRBJ2-1, with 8 bases lining up with TRBD2. After removal of 3 bases from V and 7 bases from J, the junction contained 8 bases not matched to a gene. In germline, CDR1 is MNHEY, CDR2 SMNVEV (reference sequence). This CDR3 is built from 15 residues.

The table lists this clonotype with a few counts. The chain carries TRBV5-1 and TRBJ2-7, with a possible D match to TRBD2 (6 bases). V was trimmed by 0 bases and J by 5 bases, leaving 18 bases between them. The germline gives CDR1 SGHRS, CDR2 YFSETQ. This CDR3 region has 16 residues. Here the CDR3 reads CASSLEWGLSINEQYF. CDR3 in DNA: TGCGCCAGCAGCTTGGAATGGGGACTGTCTATTAACGAGCAGTACTTC.